What follows are 24 T cell receptor beta chains derived from one specimen sequenced in a study of regulatory T cells in long-lasting Graves disease. The time point: newly diagnosed GD, antithyroid drugs for less than 3 months. The TCR library was made from RNA that had been extracted from PBMCs in TRIzol. TCR beta libraries were built with iRepertoire HTBI primers and Arm-PCR of CDR3 regions. TCRdb re-derived calls from the multiplex PCR reads in MiXCR, one entry per CDR3 protein. The sample holds hundreds of thousands of distinct CDR3 sequences, approximately 15% seen once. Another study also made use of these data, one on T cells in Graves' hyperthyroidism and ophthalmopathy.

This sample comprised peripheral blood mononuclear cells (PBMCs), obtained at new diagnosis, from a patient treated with antithyroid drugs. These receptors all come from a woman in her thirties with Graves disease.

This clonotype has more than one count but fewer than ten. The chain is built from TRBV19 and TRBJ1-5, with 7 nucleotides matching TRBD1. The CDR3 runs 14 residues. The V segment lost 4 bases and the J segment 10 bases; nucleotides outside the gene matches: 10. The germline CDR1 and CDR2 sequences are LNHDA and SQIVND (reference sequence). In nucleotides, the CDR3 is TGTGCCAGTAGTAACCGACAGGGACGGGCACCCCAGCATTTT. Translation: CASSNRQGRAPQHF.

V gene TRBV20-1 combines with J gene TRBJ1-6; TRBD1 aligns across 9 bases. Germline loops: CDR1 DFQATT, CDR2 SNEGSKA (reference sequence). This CDR3 is built from 15 residues. The junction had 9 bases not matched to a gene; V was cut back by 7 bases and J by 5 bases. CDR3 residues: CSEKIRDRDNSPLHF. CDR3 bases: TGCAGTGAAAAAATCCGGGACAGGGATAATTCACCCCTCCACTTT.

This sequence joins TRBV7-9 and TRBJ1-1, with D unresolved. Germline values: CDR1 SEHNR, CDR2 FQNEAQ (reference sequence). This CDR3 spans 10 amino acids. The V end was cut by 10 bases, the J end by 2 bases, with 5 bases between. This CDR3 reads CAIINTEAFF. DNA for the CDR3: TGTGCCATCATCAACACTGAAGCTTTCTTT.

This clonotype showed up many times. The chain recombines TRBV12-3 or TRBV12-4 with TRBJ1-6; D perhaps matches TRBD1 (5 bases). With 5 bases removed from V and 6 bases from J, the gap between germline ends came to 14 bases. The CDR3 covers 15 residues. The CDR3: CASSVRGRGNSPLHF. The DNA for the CDR3 is TGTGCCAGCAGTGTCCGGGGCCGGGGTAATTCACCCCTCCACTTT.

This clonotype came up a few times. This chain's CDR3 is CASSLAAGAGITDTQYF. In DNA, the CDR3 is TGCGCCAGCAGCTTGGCCGCGGGAGCGGGAATCACAGATACGCAGTATTTT. V and J are TRBV5-1 and TRBJ2-3; TRBD2 aligns across 7 bases. This CDR3 is built from 17 residues. Germline V gene lookup returns CDR1 SGHRS and CDR2 YFSETQ. J was trimmed by 2 bases and V by 0 bases; bases with no gene match: 9.

This clonotype was observed a few times. The CDR3 DNA is TGTGCCTGGTCTTTGGGCGGAACTAATGAAAAACTGTTTTTT. Translation gives CAWSLGGTNEKLFF. This sequence joins TRBV30 and TRBJ1-4; D remains unclear. Trimming left V 5 bases short and J 1 base short, with 11 bases between. Germline V gene data show CDR1 as GTSNPN and CDR2 as SVGIG (reference sequence). This CDR3 spans 14 amino acids. Using reference TRBV30 and TRBJ1-4 for the parts outside the CDR3, the full variable domain is SQTIHQWPATLVQPVGSPLSLECTVEGTSNPNLYWYRQAAGRGLQLLFYSVGIGQISSEVPQNLSASRPQDRQFILSSKKLLLSDSGFYLCAWSLGGTNEKLFFGSGTQLSVL.

The V gene is TRBV6-2 or TRBV6-3, the J gene TRBJ2-1, with TRBD2 matching over 8 bases. The CDR3 has 15 residues. V trimming: 5 bases; J trimming: 6 bases; junction bases outside the gene matches: 9. Germline CDR1 MNHEY, CDR2 SVGEGT. The CDR3 reads CASSVPLREGNEQFF. The CDR3 DNA follows: TGTGCCAGCAGTGTTCCCCTCCGGGAGGGCAATGAGCAGTTCTTC.

This clonotype was seen many times. The chain links TRBV29-1 to TRBJ2-7, with D perhaps being TRBD1 or TRBD2 (5 bases each). This CDR3 spans 13 amino acids. Looked up from germline, CDR1 is SQVTM and CDR2 is ANQGSEA. V lost 5 bases and J 0 bases, leaving 11 bases between the germline ends. CDR3 loop: CSVCWGNSYEQYF. The CDR3 DNA reads as TGCAGCGTTTGCTGGGGGAACTCCTACGAGCAGTACTTC.

At least ten counts were recorded for this clonotype. V is TRBV7-9 and J is TRBJ2-1, with 9 bases identical to TRBD2. This CDR3 has 19 residues. After removal of 1 base from V and 8 bases from J, the junction contained 18 bases not matched to a gene. Germline V CDR1 and CDR2: SEHNR, FQNEAQ (reference sequence). Written as DNA, the CDR3 is TGTGCCAGCAGCTTAGTCGGTATTAGCGGGAGTAGGTGGATATATGAGCAGTTCTTC. Translation gives CASSLVGISGSRWIYEQFF.

This clonotype appeared many times. This chain connects TRBV27 to TRBJ1-3; D is undetermined. CDR1 MNHEY and CDR2 SMNVEV come from the germline V gene (reference sequence). Trimming stripped 7 bases from V and 0 bases from J, with 13 bases between. This CDR3 contains 15 residues. DNA of the CDR3: TGTGCCAGCAAAAGTATGGGAAGCTCTGGAAACACCATATATTTT. This translates into CASKSMGSSGNTIYF.

This clonotype was picked up many times. J is TRBJ1-3 and V is TRBV10-3; TRBD1 is a possible D gene (5 bases). The length of the CDR3 is 14 residues. V was pared by 6 bases and J by 2 bases, with 11 bases between. Germline CDR1 reads ENHRY; CDR2 reads SYGVKD. The DNA for the CDR3 is TGTGCCATCAGACCGACAGAGGCTGGAAACACCATATATTTT. Protein sequence: CAIRPTEAGNTIYF.

This clonotype was picked up a small number of times. The chain recombines TRBV30 with TRBJ2-3; possible D gene TRBD2, 6 bases. The V and J ends lost 2 bases and 2 bases respectively, with 14 bases between them. CDR1 and CDR2 (germline): GTSNPN, SVGIG (reference sequence). This CDR3 has 15 amino acids. The CDR3 DNA reads TGTGCCTGGAGTAAAAGTAGCGGCCTCACAGATACGCAGTATTTT. This sequence encodes CAWSKSSGLTDTQYF.

On this clonotype itself: A clone one base away is much larger, so this may be a read error. The rearrangement uses TRBV20-1 and TRBJ2-7; possibly TRBD2 for D (6 bases). CDR3 length equals 13 residues. The germline V gene encodes CDR1 DFQATT and CDR2 SNEGSKA (reference sequence). V shed 6 bases and J shed 3 bases, with 15 bases lying between them. The CDR3, as DNA: TGCAGTGCAATCGGGACTGGCAGCTACGAGCAGTACTTC. Translation gives CSAIGTGSYEQYF.

This clonotype came up many times. The chain is built from TRBV2 and TRBJ2-2; D uncertain. This CDR3 is 12 amino acids long. V lost 6 bases and J lost 5, with 7 bases in between. The V gene's germline CDR1 is SNHLY and CDR2 FYNNEI. In nucleotides, the CDR3 is TGTGCCAGCAGGCAAGGGACCGGGGAGCTGTTTTTT. Protein sequence: CASRQGTGELFF.

This clonotype was observed at least ten times. The genes are TRBV2 and TRBJ2-1; either TRBD1 or TRBD2 may supply D (7 bases each). Trimming shortened V by 7 bases and J by 3 bases, and 10 bases separated the two germline ends. In germline, CDR1 is SNHLY, CDR2 FYNNEI. The CDR3 sequence is 13 residues long. CDR3: CASTRGGYNEQFF. The CDR3 coding sequence is TGTGCCAGCACCAGGGGGGGCTACAATGAGCAGTTCTTC. Using reference TRBV2 and TRBJ2-1 for the parts outside the CDR3, the full variable domain is EPEVTQTPSHQVTQMGQEVILRCVPISNHLYFYWYRQILGQKVEFLVSFYNNEISEKSEIFDDQFSVERPDGSNFTLKIRSTKLEDSAMYFCASTRGGYNEQFFGPGTRLTVL.

This rearrangement joins TRBV18 to TRBJ2-5; 9 bases fit TRBD1. Germline loops: CDR1 KGHSH, CDR2 LQKENI. This CDR3 comprises 16 residues. V shed 3 bases and J 5 bases; nucleotides not matched to a gene: 10. The CDR3 loop reads CASSPQQPGQGETQYF. As DNA, the CDR3 is TGTGCCAGCTCACCTCAGCAGCCAGGACAGGGGGAGACCCAGTACTTC.

This clonotype was observed at least ten times. The J gene is TRBJ1-6, the V gene TRBV20-1, with 8 bases fitting TRBD1. J lost 9 bases, V lost 3 bases, and 13 bases had no gene match. The CDR3 extends over 16 amino acids. Germline CDR1 DFQATT, CDR2 SNEGSKA (reference sequence). The CDR3 protein is CSAREDRGGDSSPLHF. The CDR3 DNA is TGCAGTGCTAGGGAAGACAGGGGAGGGGATAGTTCACCCCTCCACTTT.

Concerning this clonotype itself: A much larger clone sits a single nucleotide away, making a read error possible. The gene calls are TRBV4-2 and TRBJ2-3, with no clear D. The DNA end is more similar to TRBJ2-7, so the J call may be wrong. Germline V gene data show CDR1 as LGHNA and CDR2 as YNFKEQ. The CDR3 spans 13 residues. This CDR3 is CASNQGPNYEQYF. In DNA form, the CDR3 reads TGTGCCAGCAACCAAGGACCGAATTACGAGCAGTACTTC.

This clonotype was seen repeatedly, ten times or more. This chain joins TRBV2 and TRBJ2-1, with D perhaps given as TRBD1 or TRBD2 (5 bases each). With 7 bases removed from V and 8 bases from J, the gap between germline ends came to 18 bases. Germline CDR1 and CDR2: SNHLY and FYNNEI. The CDR3 has 14 residues. CDR3 amino acids: CASNTIWGNYEQFF. For the CDR3, the DNA is TGTGCCAGCAATACGATCTGGGGGAACTATGAGCAGTTCTTC.

This clonotype was seen only a few times. The chain is built from TRBV15 and TRBJ2-3; unclear D gene. With 3 bases removed from V and 1 base from J, the gap between germline ends came to 11 bases. The CDR3 has 15 residues. Germline assignment: CDR1 LNHNV and CDR2 YYDKDF (reference sequence). CDR3 bases: TGTGCCACCAGCAGCCCCCTTGGTCGCACAGATACGCAGTATTTT. This codes for CATSSPLGRTDTQYF.

This clonotype showed up many times. The chain carries TRBV7-6 and TRBJ1-1; 8 bases align to TRBD1. Germline V gives CDR1 SGHVS, CDR2 FNYEAQ. V lost 1 base to trimming and J lost 1 base; unmatched junction nucleotides: 5. The length of the CDR3 is 16 residues. CDR3 in DNA: TGTGCCAGCAGCTTAGGGAACCAGGGGGCGAACACTGAAGCTTTCTTT. Translated: CASSLGNQGANTEAFF.

This clonotype occurred many times. This chain links TRBV7-2 with TRBJ2-7; 7 bases agree with TRBD2. V gave up 1 base and J gave up 6 bases; unmatched junction bases: 6. Germline values: CDR1 SGHTA, CDR2 FQGNSA. The CDR3 consists of 14 residues. CDR3 residues: CASSLGGSSLEQYF. In DNA form, the CDR3 reads TGTGCCAGCAGCTTAGGCGGGAGTTCCCTCGAGCAGTACTTC. The full variable domain, rest sourced from reference TRBV7-2 and TRBJ2-7, is GAGVSQSPSNKVTEKGKDVELRCDPISGHTALYWYRQSLGQGLEFLIYFQGNSAPDKSGLPSDRFSAERTGGSVSTLTIQRTQQEDSAVYLCASSLGGSSLEQYFGPGTRLTVT.

This clonotype was picked up many times. V and J are TRBV7-2 and TRBJ2-2, with D maybe TRBD2 (6 bases). The CDR3 is 13 amino acids. Germline V gives CDR1 SGHTA, CDR2 FQGNSA. Trimming removed 2 bases from V and 14 bases from J, with 15 bases in between. The DNA of the CDR3 is TGTGCCAGCAGCTTACTCGGGGACGGGGGACTGTTTTTT. It is translated as CASSLLGDGGLFF.

At least ten counts were recorded for this clonotype. The chain links TRBV7-8 to TRBJ1-1; D gene uncertain. Deletions cut 2 bases from V and 11 bases from J, with 15 bases between. The germline gives CDR1 SGHVS, CDR2 FQNEAQ. CDR3 length: 13 residues. The chain's CDR3 is CASSLFVGQGAFF. CDR3 bases: TGTGCCAGCAGCTTATTTGTGGGTCAAGGGGCTTTCTTT.